The 31 T cell receptor beta chains below come from one sample, sequenced in a study of cytomegalovirus exposure and HLA in healthy donors. The study ran its PCR with 60 Vbeta and 13 Jbeta primers. Data came from immunoSEQ multiplex PCR; TCRdb stores just in-frame clones and leaves some out. The table lists approximately 100,000 clones, around 79% of them singletons, with less than 5% in the top ten. Sequenced input: PBMCs. The receptors derive from a woman in her forties in good health and CMV-seronegative.

In DNA, the CDR3 is TGTGCCAGCAGCTCGGACACGAGCTATGGCTACACCTTC. Translation: CASSSDTSYGYTF. The rearrangement uses TRBV5-4 and TRBJ1-2, with D perhaps TRBD1 (5 bases). Germline CDR1 is SGHNT and CDR2 is YYREEE (reference sequence). The germline V and J ends were trimmed by 3 bases and 4 bases, with 10 bases remaining between them. There are 13 residues in the CDR3.

This chain joins TRBV5-1 and TRBJ2-5; 8 positions match TRBD1. With V trimmed by 4 bases and J by 5 bases, 10 bases remained unmatched. CDR3 length: 15 residues. CDR1 is SGHRS, CDR2 YFSETQ, per germline. The CDR3 loop reads CASSQGARREETQYF. CDR3 in DNA: TGCGCCAGCAGCCAGGGGGCCAGGAGAGAGGAGACCCAGTACTTC.

The chain has TRBV19 and TRBJ1-2; unclear D gene. V lost 0 bases and J 5 bases, leaving 16 bases between the germline ends. The CDR3 has 16 residues. The germline gives CDR1 LNHDA, CDR2 SQIVND (reference sequence). CDR3 region: CASSIDLSSAGYGYTF. CDR3 in DNA: TGTGCCAGTAGTATAGATCTCTCCTCAGCGGGATATGGCTACACCTTC.

This chain joins TRBV29-1 and TRBJ2-2; the D is unclear. CDR1 is SQVTM and CDR2 is ANQGSEA in the germline V gene. The CDR3 is 15 amino acids. Between the trimmed V and J ends, which lost 0 bases and 1 base, there was a span of 9 bases. Here the CDR3 DNA reads TGCAGCGTTGAAGAGTGGCCGGGGAACACCGGGGAGCTGTTTTTT. This translates into CSVEEWPGNTGELFF.

This chain joins TRBV19 and TRBJ1-5, with D possibly TRBD1 on 6 matching bases. Germline V gives CDR1 LNHDA, CDR2 SQIVND (reference sequence). V dropped 6 bases and J dropped 6 bases, with 21 bases sitting between them. The CDR3 has 16 residues. The CDR3 DNA follows: TGTGCCAGTAGGACAAACCGGGACATAGCTAGTCAGCCCCAGCATTTT. This encodes CASRTNRDIASQPQHF.

This chain uses TRBV7-9 with TRBJ1-6, with 9 bases that match TRBD1. The CDR3 is 15 residues long. Trimming took 3 bases from V and 8 from J; bases not matched to a gene: 5. Germline loops: CDR1 SEHNR, CDR2 FQNEAQ (reference sequence). The CDR3 bases are TGTGCCAGCAGCTTCGGGACAGGGTGGGATTCACCCCTCCACTTT. It yields the protein CASSFGTGWDSPLHF.

Points on this clone: The junction and the germline gene differ at one end; a read error may be behind it. The V gene is TRBV7-2, the J gene TRBJ1-3; D remains unclear. From germline, CDR1 is SGHTA and CDR2 FQGNSA. This CDR3 region has 14 residues. The CDR3: CASSLGLSGNTMYF. CDR3 in DNA: TGTGCCAGCAGCTTAGGTCTTTCGGGAAACACCATGTATTTT.

The rearrangement uses TRBV30 and TRBJ2-3; TRBD1 agrees at 7 bases. V shed 1 base and J 3 bases; nucleotides not matched to a gene: 7. The V gene's germline CDR1 is GTSNPN and CDR2 SVGIG (reference sequence). The CDR3 consists of 15 residues. The CDR3, as DNA: TGTGCCTGGAGTGCAACCGGGACAGCAACAGATACGCAGTATTTT. Its translation: CAWSATGTATDTQYF.

The rearrangement uses TRBV2 and TRBJ1-5; D remains unclear. CDR1 is SNHLY, CDR2 FYNNEI, per germline. The V and J ends lost 6 bases and 0 bases respectively, with 12 bases between them. The CDR3 is 15 residues long. Written as DNA, the CDR3 is TGTGCCAGCAGGGTGGAGGTAGATAGCAATCAGCCCCAGCATTTT. Its protein product is CASRVEVDSNQPQHF.

The chain couples TRBV25-1 to TRBJ2-7; TRBD1 matches at 10 bases. This CDR3 spans 15 amino acids. CDR1 is MGHDK, CDR2 SYGVNS, per germline. V was pared by 4 bases and J by 0 bases, with 3 bases of the junction left unmatched. CDR3 DNA sequence: TGTGCCAGCAGTGGGACAGGGGGGAGCTCCTACGAGCAGTACTTC. It specifies CASSGTGGSSYEQYF.

The rearrangement links TRBV2 to TRBJ1-5, with TRBD1 as a possible D gene (5 bases). Germline V lookup: CDR1 SNHLY, CDR2 FYNNEI. This CDR3 spans 15 amino acids. With 4 bases removed from V and 4 bases from J, the gap between germline ends came to 14 bases. CDR3 sequence: CASSGQGVGNQPQHF. CDR3 bases: TGTGCCAGCAGTGGGCAGGGTGTTGGGAATCAGCCCCAGCATTTT.

This CDR3 is CAWSRRGNSNQPQHF. The CDR3 DNA sequence: TGTGCCTGGAGTAGAAGGGGGAATAGCAATCAGCCCCAGCATTTT. This sequence joins TRBV30 and TRBJ1-5; D perhaps matches TRBD1 (6 bases). This CDR3 is 15 amino acids long. V was clipped by 2 bases and J by 0 bases, with 11 bases between them. Per the germline V gene, CDR1 is GTSNPN and CDR2 is SVGIG (reference sequence).

The chain joins TRBV5-1 to TRBJ1-1; D might be TRBD1 (6 bases). The V end lost 3 bases, the J end lost 8 bases, and 11 bases lay between the germline ends. This CDR3 has 12 residues. The germline CDR1 and CDR2 sequences are SGHRS and YFSETQ. The CDR3 loop is CASSSGQLEAFF. CDR3 nucleotides: TGCGCCAGCAGCTCCGGACAGCTCGAAGCTTTCTTT.

Notes on this clone: An end of the junction differs from the germline gene, which may be a read error. This chain joins TRBV7-9 and TRBJ2-7; D perhaps matches TRBD1 (6 bases). The CDR3 runs 11 residues. CDR1 and CDR2 (germline): SEHNR, FQNEAQ (reference sequence). The CDR3 nucleotides read TGTGCCAGCAGCCTCCTGGGGGCCCCGCACTTC. The encoded protein is CASSLLGAPHF.

The rearrangement links TRBV10-3 to TRBJ1-6; tentative D call: TRBD1 (6 bases). Germline loops: CDR1 ENHRY, CDR2 SYGVKD. Trimming removed 9 bases at V and 8 bases at J, with 20 bases between. The CDR3 has 15 amino acids. CDR3 sequence (DNA): TGTGCCATACGGGCGGCACAGGGAGTTGATTCACCCCTCCACTTT. Its translation: CAIRAAQGVDSPLHF.

The chain carries TRBV16 and TRBJ2-7, with D possibly matching TRBD1 (6 bases). The CDR3 loop spans 14 amino acids. From germline, CDR1 is KGHSY and CDR2 FQNENV. With 0 bases removed from V and 2 bases from J, the gap between germline ends came to 8 bases. CDR3 DNA: TGTGCCAGCAGCCAATCCCGACAGGCCTACGAGCAGTACTTC. It specifies CASSQSRQAYEQYF.

The rearrangement joins TRBV30 to TRBJ1-2; D possibly corresponds to TRBD1 (6 bases). This CDR3 is built from 13 residues. V shed 3 bases and J shed 7 bases, with 15 bases lying between them. The germline gives CDR1 GTSNPN, CDR2 SVGIG (reference sequence). The CDR3 DNA reads TGTGCCTGGAGGAGACCAGGGGCAGGTGGCTACACCTTC. Translation: CAWRRPGAGGYTF.

The J gene is TRBJ2-2, the V gene TRBV29-1, with D possibly TRBD1 on 6 matching bases. The length of the CDR3 is 12 residues. The germline V and J ends were trimmed by 6 bases and 4 bases, with 9 bases remaining between them. CDR1 is SQVTM and CDR2 is ANQGSEA in the germline V gene. The CDR3 bases are TGCAGCGTGGACAGAGGCACCGGGGAGCTGTTTTTT. Its protein is CSVDRGTGELFF.

The CDR3 spells CASRPDSSGNTIYF. CDR3 sequence (DNA): TGCGCCAGCAGACCGGACAGCTCTGGAAACACCATATATTTT. The chain combines TRBV5-1 with TRBJ1-3; tentatively, D is TRBD1 (6 bases). This CDR3 is 14 amino acids long. CDR1 and CDR2 from the germline V gene are SGHRS and YFSETQ. The V and J ends lost 5 bases and 0 bases respectively, with 9 bases between them.

In its sample, this clone was seen once. V gene TRBV2 combines with J gene TRBJ2-1; 10 bases are a match to TRBD1. J was trimmed by 7 bases and V by 6 bases; bases with no gene match: 6. CDR1 and CDR2 from the germline V gene are SNHLY and FYNNEI. The CDR3 has 14 amino acids. CDR3 loop: CASSGQGGQNEQFF. CDR3 nucleotide sequence: TGTGCCAGCAGCGGACAGGGGGGTCAAAATGAGCAGTTCTTC.

This clone was found once. The chain links TRBV18 to TRBJ1-5; 11 nucleotides line up with TRBD1. J lost 9 bases, V lost 2 bases, and 0 bases had no gene match. Looked up from germline, CDR1 is KGHSH and CDR2 is LQKENI. The CDR3 sequence is 13 residues long. Written as DNA, the CDR3 is TGTGCCAGCTCACCAGGGACAGGGGGGCCCCAGCATTTT. Encoded protein: CASSPGTGGPQHF.

The chain has TRBV29-1 and TRBJ2-3; perhaps TRBD1 as D (5 bases). Trimming stripped 4 bases from V and 2 bases from J, with 7 bases between. Germline CDR1 reads SQVTM; CDR2 reads ANQGSEA. The CDR3 has 12 amino acids. The CDR3 reads CSVGQFTDTQYF. The CDR3 nucleotides are TGCAGCGTTGGACAGTTCACAGATACGCAGTATTTT.

This clone was counted only a few times. The chain employs TRBV6-1 and TRBJ2-6; D uncertain. The V gene's germline CDR1 is MNHNS and CDR2 SASEGT. CDR3 size: 15 residues. V shed 10 bases and J shed 0 bases, with 13 bases lying between them. CDR3 residues: CATANLHSGANVLTF. The CDR3 DNA reads as TGTGCCACTGCTAACCTCCACTCTGGGGCCAACGTCCTGACTTTC.

The chain links TRBV29-1 to TRBJ2-5; weak D call: TRBD1 (5 bases). V was trimmed by 8 bases and J by 7 bases, leaving 14 bases between them. The CDR3 runs to 11 residues. Germline lookup yields CDR1 SQVTM and CDR2 ANQGSEA. In DNA form, the CDR3 reads TGCAGCCTCAGGGATTTTGCGACCCAGTACTTC. It translates to CSLRDFATQYF.

This clone was seen once. This chain links TRBV19 with TRBJ2-5; D gene uncertain. This CDR3 is built from 14 residues. Trimming pared 4 bases from V and 1 base from J, leaving 10 bases between. The germline CDR1 and CDR2 sequences are LNHDA and SQIVND (reference sequence). The CDR3: CASSNGGVQETQYF. Written as DNA, the CDR3 is TGTGCCAGTAGTAACGGCGGAGTCCAAGAGACCCAGTACTTC.

This clone was seen a few times. In DNA form, the CDR3 reads TGTGCCAGCAGTCGTTCGAGGGCAACTAATGAAAAACTGTTTTTT. As protein: CASSRSRATNEKLFF. The rearrangement uses TRBV9 and TRBJ1-4; D uncertain. V shed 5 bases and J shed 0 bases, with 11 bases lying between them. Germline V gives CDR1 SGDLS, CDR2 YYNGEE. The CDR3 has 15 amino acids.

This clone was seen a few times. The gene calls are TRBV6-1 and TRBJ2-7; a possible D gene is TRBD2 (6 bases). This CDR3 has 16 residues. Germline CDR1 is MNHNS and CDR2 is SASEGT. Trimming removed 0 bases at V and 0 bases at J, with 12 bases between. CDR3 nucleotides: TGTGCCAGCAGTGAAGCATCGGGGAGGAGCTCCTACGAGCAGTACTTC. It encodes CASSEASGRSSYEQYF.

V is TRBV27 and J is TRBJ1-5; possibly TRBD1 for D (5 bases). Trimming left V 3 bases short and J 5 bases short, with 14 bases between. From germline, CDR1 is MNHEY and CDR2 SMNVEV (reference sequence). CDR3 length: 15 residues. The CDR3 DNA is TGTGCCAGCAGTTTTGCTGGGGGGATGGATCAGCCCCAGCATTTT. Its translation is CASSFAGGMDQPQHF.

The V gene is TRBV7-9, the J gene TRBJ2-1; maybe TRBD2 (5 bases). The CDR3 has 14 residues. The germline V gene has CDR1 SEHNR and CDR2 FQNEAQ (reference sequence). Trimming shortened V by 5 bases and J by 6 bases, and 14 bases separated the two germline ends. The CDR3 coding sequence is TGTGCCAGCAGCCCCCCCGTGACTATCAATGAGCAGTTCTTC. Its translation is CASSPPVTINEQFF.

The chain recombines TRBV15 with TRBJ1-1, with TRBD1 matching over 8 bases. The CDR3 sequence is 15 residues long. Germline CDR1 is LNHNV and CDR2 is YYDKDF (reference sequence). The V segment lost 2 bases and the J segment 6 bases; nucleotides outside the gene matches: 8. The CDR3 reads CATSRKTGAASEAFF. DNA for the CDR3: TGTGCCACCAGCAGAAAGACAGGGGCGGCTTCTGAAGCTTTCTTT.

V is TRBV6-4 and J is TRBJ1-2, with D possibly being TRBD1 (5 bases). V lost 5 bases and J 7 bases, leaving 11 bases between the germline ends. The CDR3 spans 12 residues. Germline loops: CDR1 MRHNA, CDR2 SNTAGT. For the CDR3, the DNA is TGTGCCAGCAGTCCAGGGTTTGGTGGCTACACCTTC. The encoded protein is CASSPGFGGYTF.